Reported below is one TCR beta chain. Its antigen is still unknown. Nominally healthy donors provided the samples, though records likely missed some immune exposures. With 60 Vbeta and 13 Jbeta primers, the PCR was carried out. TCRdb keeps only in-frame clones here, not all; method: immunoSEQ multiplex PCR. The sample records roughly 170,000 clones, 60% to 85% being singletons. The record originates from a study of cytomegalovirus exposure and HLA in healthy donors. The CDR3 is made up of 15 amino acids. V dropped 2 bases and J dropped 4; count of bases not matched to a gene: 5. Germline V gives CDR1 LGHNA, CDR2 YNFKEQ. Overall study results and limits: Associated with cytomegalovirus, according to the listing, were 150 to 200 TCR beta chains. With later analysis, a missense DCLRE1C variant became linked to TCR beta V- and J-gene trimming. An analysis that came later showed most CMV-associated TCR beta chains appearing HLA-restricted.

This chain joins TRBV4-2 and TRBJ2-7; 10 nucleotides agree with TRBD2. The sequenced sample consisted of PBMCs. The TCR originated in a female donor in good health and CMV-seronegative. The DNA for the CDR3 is TGTGCCAGCAGCCAATCTAGCGGGGGTAGGTACGAGCAGTACTTC. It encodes CASSQSSGGRYEQYF.